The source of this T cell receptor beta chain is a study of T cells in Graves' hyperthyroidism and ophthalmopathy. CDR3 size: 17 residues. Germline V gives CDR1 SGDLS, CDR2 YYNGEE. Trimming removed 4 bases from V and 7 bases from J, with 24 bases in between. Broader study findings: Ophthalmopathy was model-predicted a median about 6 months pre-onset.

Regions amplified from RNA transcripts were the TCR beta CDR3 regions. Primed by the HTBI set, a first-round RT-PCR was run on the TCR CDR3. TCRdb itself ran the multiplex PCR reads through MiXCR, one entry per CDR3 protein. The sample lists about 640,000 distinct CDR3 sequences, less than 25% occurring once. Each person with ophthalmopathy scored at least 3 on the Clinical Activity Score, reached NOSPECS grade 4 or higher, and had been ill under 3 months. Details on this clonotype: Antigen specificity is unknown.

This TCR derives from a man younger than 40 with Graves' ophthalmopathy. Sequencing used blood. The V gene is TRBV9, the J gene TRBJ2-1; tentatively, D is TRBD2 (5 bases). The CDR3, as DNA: TGTGCCAGCAGCCCCCGCGGTTTCGGGGATGCGGCTAATGAGCAGTTCTTC. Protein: CASSPRGFGDAANEQFF. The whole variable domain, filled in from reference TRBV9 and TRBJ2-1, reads DSGVTQTPKHLITATGQRVTLRCSPRSGDLSVYWYQQSLDQGLQFLIQYYNGEERAKGNILERFSAQQFPDLHSELNLSSLELGDSALYFCASSPRGFGDAANEQFFGPGTRLTVL.